Below are 25 T cell receptor beta chains sequenced from a single sample in a study of blood T cell repertoires in COVID-19. Measured with immunoSEQ multiplex PCR; TCRdb has only the in-frame clones, and not every one. Counted here are over 200,000 clones, 80% to 90% occurring once; the ten biggest clones make up around 2.5%. Source material: peripheral blood. These receptor sequences come from a middle-aged man who had recovered from COVID-19.

The rearrangement uses TRBV2 and TRBJ1-2; maybe TRBD1 (5 bases). This CDR3 contains 12 residues. V lost 7 bases, J lost 1 base, and 7 bases lay in between. Per germline, CDR1 SNHLY and CDR2 FYNNEI. The CDR3 DNA is TGTGCCAGCACGCAGGGTAACTATGGCTACACCTTC. Residues: CASTQGNYGYTF.

The genes are TRBV12-3 or TRBV12-4 and TRBJ2-7; a weak D match, TRBD1 (5 bases). This CDR3 comprises 13 residues. V was cut by 6 bases and J by 13 bases, with 22 bases left in between. The CDR3 bases are TGTGCCAGCAGCTTAAGCAGGGATGGGGTCGCTTACTTC. The encoded protein is CASSLSRDGVAYF.

In DNA form, the CDR3 reads TGTGCCAGCAGCTGTCAAGTCGGAGCTACCCCATGTATCACAGATACGCAGTATTTT. Protein product: CASSCQVGATPCITDTQYF. The chain links TRBV13 to TRBJ2-3; D remains ambiguous. Per germline, CDR1 PRHDT and CDR2 FYEKMQ (reference sequence). The ends were cut back, 4 bases at V and 2 bases at J, with 25 bases in the middle. This CDR3 comprises 19 residues.

The chain employs TRBV19 and TRBJ2-2, with D uncertain. This CDR3 has 13 amino acids. Germline V gene lookup returns CDR1 LNHDA and CDR2 SQIVND (reference sequence). Trimming took 8 bases from V and 2 from J, leaving 9 bases between them. DNA of the CDR3: TGTGCCAGTCTCGTTTTTAACACCGGGGAGCTGTTTTTT. This translates into CASLVFNTGELFF.

The chain combines TRBV5-1 with TRBJ2-2; the D is unclear. Germline values: CDR1 SGHRS, CDR2 YFSETQ. The CDR3 consists of 16 residues. The V gene lost 1 base and the J gene lost 0 bases, with 10 bases spanning the gap. The CDR3 here is CASSLYGSANTGELFF. The CDR3 DNA sequence: TGCGCCAGCAGCTTGTACGGGTCCGCGAACACCGGGGAGCTGTTTTTT.

This chain's CDR3 is CASSLRAGMNTEAFF. Here the CDR3 DNA reads TGTGCCAGCAGCCTACGGGCGGGGATGAACACTGAAGCTTTCTTT. The genes are TRBV7-9 and TRBJ1-1; no clear D gene. V lost 5 bases, J lost 0 bases, and 13 bases lay in between. Germline assignment: CDR1 SEHNR and CDR2 FQNEAQ (reference sequence). This CDR3 comprises 15 residues.

This clone showed up just a few times. This chain links TRBV7-9 with TRBJ2-7, with 13 nucleotides matching TRBD2. CDR1 is SEHNR and CDR2 is FQNEAQ in the germline V gene (reference sequence). This CDR3 has 15 residues. V lost 4 bases, J lost 2 bases, and 2 bases stayed unmatched. CDR3 region: CASSSGTSGAYEQYF. CDR3 coding DNA: TGTGCCAGCAGCTCCGGGACTAGCGGGGCCTACGAGCAGTACTTC.

This clone came up a few times. The chain employs TRBV29-1 and TRBJ2-7, with a possible D match to TRBD2 (5 bases). Germline-derived CDR1 and CDR2 are SQVTM and ANQGSEA. Trimming took 3 bases from V and 7 from J, leaving 19 bases between them. The CDR3 contains 14 residues. Written as DNA, the CDR3 is TGCAGCGTTGATTTAGGTTCGACTACGAAGGAGCAGTACTTC. Translation gives CSVDLGSTTKEQYF.

This clone was counted between two and nine times. V is TRBV19 and J is TRBJ1-1; no definite D call. The CDR3 runs 15 residues. CDR1 LNHDA and CDR2 SQIVND come from the germline V gene (reference sequence). Trimming took off 6 bases at V and 1 base at J, with 15 bases between the two ends. CDR3 coding DNA: TGTGCCAGTAGCAAGATAGATGAGCCGAACACTGAAGCTTTCTTT. Protein product: CASSKIDEPNTEAFF.

This clone is a singleton in its sample. This chain connects TRBV5-5 to TRBJ2-7; TRBD1 matches at 10 bases. Germline lookup yields CDR1 SGHKS and CDR2 YYEKEE (reference sequence). This CDR3 has 14 amino acids. V trimming: 5 bases; J trimming: 4 bases; junction bases outside the gene matches: 6. Here the CDR3 reads CASSLPGQGYEQYF. As DNA, the CDR3 is TGTGCCAGCAGTCTTCCGGGACAGGGGTACGAGCAGTACTTC.

This chain joins TRBV5-1 and TRBJ2-1, with TRBD2 matching 8 bases. The CDR3 runs to 15 residues. Per germline, CDR1 SGHRS and CDR2 YFSETQ. V gave up 4 bases and J gave up 0 bases; unmatched junction bases: 3. The CDR3: CASSNGTSSYNEQFF. CDR3 bases: TGCGCCAGCAGCAACGGGACTAGCTCCTACAATGAGCAGTTCTTC.

The rearrangement links TRBV2 to TRBJ2-7, with D uncertain. Germline V gene data show CDR1 as SNHLY and CDR2 as FYNNEI. The CDR3 is 13 residues long. Trimming shortened V by 2 bases and J by 3 bases, and 8 bases separated the two germline ends. The CDR3 loop is CASSELAFYEQYF. The CDR3 DNA is TGTGCCAGCAGTGAACTGGCCTTCTACGAGCAGTACTTC.

This clone was found once. The rearrangement links TRBV6-2 or TRBV6-3 to TRBJ2-7; TRBD2 matches 7 bases. Germline V gene sequence: CDR1 MNHEY, CDR2 SVGEGT. This CDR3 region has 16 residues. The ends lost 0 bases at V and 1 base at J; junction bases unmatched: 6. The CDR3 DNA follows: TGTGCCAGCAGTTACTCTCCTAGCGGATCTTCCTACGAGCAGTACTTC. As protein: CASSYSPSGSSYEQYF.

This clone was detected once. The chain carries TRBV11-2 and TRBJ2-7; tentatively, D is TRBD1 (6 bases). V lost 5 bases and J 0 bases, leaving 14 bases between the germline ends. CDR3 length equals 15 residues. Germline values: CDR1 SGHAT, CDR2 FQNNGV. CDR3 residues: CASSRDTVHSYEQYF. In DNA, the CDR3 is TGTGCCAGCAGCCGGGACACTGTCCACTCCTACGAGCAGTACTTC.

The rearrangement links TRBV6-5 to TRBJ2-1, with D possibly matching TRBD2 (6 bases). The CDR3 length is 15 residues. Trimming stripped 4 bases from V and 7 bases from J, with 17 bases between. In germline, CDR1 is MNHEY, CDR2 SVGAGI. This CDR3 reads CASSSLGLGRNEQFF. The CDR3 nucleotides read TGTGCCAGCAGTTCCCTTGGACTGGGGAGGAATGAGCAGTTCTTC.

Concerning this clone itself: This sample also contains other DNA sequences that code for the same CDR3. This chain uses TRBV12-3 or TRBV12-4 with TRBJ2-7, with TRBD1 as a possible D gene (6 bases). The CDR3 sequence is 13 residues long. Trimming removed 3 bases from V and 4 bases from J, with 10 bases in between. CDR3 nucleotide sequence: TGTGCCAGCAGTTTGGGTCAGGGGTACGAGCAGTACTTC. It codes for CASSLGQGYEQYF.

This clone showed up just once. This chain joins TRBV5-4 and TRBJ1-2; TRBD1 matches at 7 bases. Trimming removed 0 bases from V and 4 bases from J; junction bases left unmatched: 15. This CDR3 contains 18 residues. CDR1 SGHNT and CDR2 YYREEE come from the germline V gene (reference sequence). The CDR3 DNA sequence: TGTGCCAGCAGCTTGGATGGAACTGGGGGACAGTCCCTCTATGGCTACACCTTC. This codes for CASSLDGTGGQSLYGYTF.

Of note for this clone: The same CDR3 is also encoded by other DNA sequences in this sample. The V gene is TRBV12-3 or TRBV12-4, the J gene TRBJ2-7, with D possibly TRBD1 on 5 matching bases. V gave up 1 base and J gave up 2 bases, with 6 bases separating them. The length of the CDR3 is 13 residues. The CDR3 here is CASSLGQTYEQYF. The CDR3 DNA follows: TGTGCCAGCAGTTTAGGACAGACCTACGAGCAGTACTTC.

V is TRBV7-9 and J is TRBJ1-2; TRBD1 agrees at 8 bases. This CDR3 comprises 14 residues. Looked up from germline, CDR1 is SEHNR and CDR2 is FQNEAQ (reference sequence). The ends lost 5 bases at V and 7 bases at J; junction bases unmatched: 9. The CDR3 DNA reads TGTGCCAGCAGCCCGGCGGACAGGGTGGCTGGCTACACCTTC. Translated: CASSPADRVAGYTF.

The chain employs TRBV12-3 or TRBV12-4 and TRBJ1-1; 10 nucleotides match TRBD1. The CDR3 contains 13 residues. V dropped 7 bases and J dropped 6; count of bases not matched to a gene: 5. The CDR3, as DNA: TGTGCCAGCACTGACGGACAGGGGGCTGAAGCTTTCTTT. Its translation: CASTDGQGAEAFF.

The chain employs TRBV20-1 and TRBJ2-1, with D possibly TRBD2 on 6 matching bases. Per germline, CDR1 DFQATT and CDR2 SNEGSKA (reference sequence). The CDR3 is 11 residues long. Trimming cost V 7 bases and J 13 bases, with 17 bases left between them. The CDR3 sequence is CSGKAGPVQFF. The CDR3, as DNA: TGCAGTGGTAAGGCGGGGCCGGTTCAGTTCTTC.

This chain links TRBV29-1 with TRBJ1-2; D unresolved. The CDR3 has 13 amino acids. Per the germline V gene, CDR1 is SQVTM and CDR2 is ANQGSEA. V dropped 1 base and J dropped 2 bases, with 8 bases sitting between them. DNA for the CDR3: TGCAGCGTTGAAGGAGGGCTAAACTATGGCTACACCTTC. This gives the protein CSVEGGLNYGYTF.

V is TRBV10-3 and J is TRBJ1-2; 10 nucleotides match TRBD1. The junction had 6 bases not matched to a gene; V was cut back by 5 bases and J by 6 bases. CDR1 ENHRY and CDR2 SYGVKD come from the germline V gene. The CDR3 is made up of 14 amino acids. CDR3 in amino acids: CAISSDRGRNGYTF. CDR3 bases: TGTGCCATCAGTTCCGACAGGGGGCGAAATGGCTACACCTTC.

This clone was recorded a few times. V and J are TRBV19 and TRBJ2-7; TRBD1 matches at 12 bases. With 5 bases clipped from V and 5 bases from J, the junction kept 4 bases outside the gene matches. CDR1 and CDR2 (germline): LNHDA, SQIVND (reference sequence). This CDR3 comprises 14 residues. This chain's CDR3 is CASSSRDRGHEQYF. The CDR3 DNA follows: TGTGCCAGTAGTTCCCGGGACAGGGGGCACGAGCAGTACTTC.

The genes are TRBV5-5 and TRBJ2-7, with 9 positions matching TRBD1. The CDR3 extends over 14 amino acids. The trim removed 0 bases at V and 3 bases at J, leaving 1 base unmatched. CDR1 is SGHKS and CDR2 is YYEKEE in the germline V gene (reference sequence). The DNA of the CDR3 is TGTGCCAGCAGCTTGGGACAGGGGGGCTACGAGCAGTACTTC. This encodes CASSLGQGGYEQYF.